This T cell receptor (beta chain) was captured by sequencing in a study of blood T cell repertoires in COVID-19 (dated by TCRdb to 2020 to 2022). About the investigation overall: Samples covering the acute and convalescent phases of COVID-19 were provided by collaborators in the United States, Italy and Spain. The prospective study material was composed of cDNA or gDNA derived from T cells, B-cell-depleted T cells, or PBMCs. Deeply sampled blood TCRbeta repertoires from subjects exposed to, actively infected with, or recovered from COVID-19 were included in the dataset. The repertoires were released in a freely available public database intended as a resource for research on the immune response to SARS-CoV-2. Samples were obtained from the ongoing ImmuneRACE study (first 160 participants) and from approximately 1,200 subjects provided by 6 global collaborators. The sample metadata nearly always contained a de-identified subject ID, COVID-19 status, age in years and sex. Where available, HLA class I and class II types were obtained from metadata supplied by the sample provider rather than from assay-based typing. The investigation overall reported the following: How much clinical and demographic metadata was included differed by source and by participant, and the metadata was provided uncurated.

The immunoSEQ Assay, a bias-controlled multiplex PCR, was used to amplify TCRbeta CDR3 regions from genomic DNA. The study's own analysis went as follows. Nucleated cell counts per sample were estimated from amplification of reference gene primers within the assay. Sequence reads were collapsed and filtered to measure the absolute abundance of every unique TCRbeta CDR3 rearrangement. For each sample, productive Simpson clonality was calculated by taking the square root of Simpson's diversity index across productive rearrangements. Imported from immuneACCESS, the table was reduced by TCRdb to in-frame sequences with V and J called. These copies leave out some clones; in studies compared against another copy, an unresolved V gene accounts for under half, and the cause of the remainder is not known. The V and J calls and the clone size are those of that table, but D and trimming were determined from the DNA. This sample has 180,000 or so clones in its table, and about 70% of those were observed once. Of the sample, about 9% falls within the top ten clones.

A distance of 16 bases separates the germline ends of V and J, which lose 1 base and 0 bases respectively. The CDR3 holds 17 amino acids from the cysteine to the phenylalanine. This entry keeps only the CDR3 DNA: 51 bases, framed from base 1. Taken from the germline V gene, the CDR1 and CDR2 loops are SGHRS and YFSETQ. Whole blood was collected in K2EDTA tubes by collaborating institutions according to the institutions' own protocols. For TCRbeta analysis, collaborator samples were shipped as frozen whole blood, as isolated PBMCs, or as DNA extracted from either sample type. A note on this clone: Which antigen it targets is not known. No quality values exist for individual bases; no much larger clone is one base distant.

The sample consisted of peripheral blood. The chain couples TRBV5-1 to TRBJ1-2, with TRBD1 perhaps the D gene, on 5 matching bases. The receptor's source is a woman aged 50 to 65 with active or convalescent COVID-19. Here is the DNA: TGCGCCAGCAGCTTGCGGCAGGGCAATCCGTCTAACTATGGCTACACCTTC. Its translation is CASSLRQGNPSNYGYTF.